This T cell receptor beta chain was recovered during a study of monozygotic twins with inflammatory bowel disease. Study results and limitations: IBD patients, compared with healthy twins, shared fewer clonotypes with others (especially with disease activity). Variability in patient repertoires may have come partly from differing immunosuppressive treatments.

Germline CDR1 is SGHRS and CDR2 is YFSETQ. This CDR3 has 15 amino acids. Worth noting for this clonotype: The antigen remains unidentified.

With the 5' RACE reads reprocessed, TCRdb shows one record per CDR3 protein and no DNA. The sample table sets out approximately 160,000 distinct CDR3 sequences. The clonotype was recovered from a human donor with ulcerative colitis or Crohn's disease, or a healthy co-twin of an affected twin (not recorded which). The sequenced material came from blood. V usage is TRBV5-1 and J usage is TRBJ1-1; absent DNA, TCRdb's TRBD1 call cannot be checked. The chain's CDR3 is CASSFSPGADTEAFF.